This T cell receptor beta chain was profiled in a study of T cell changes during pregnancy in multiple sclerosis. The table came from immunoSEQ multiplex PCR; TCRdb's copy has only in-frame clones and leaves some out. The table shows around 80,000 clones, with over 85% occurring only once. This CDR3 contains 17 residues. Germline CDR1 MDHEN, CDR2 SYDVKM. With V trimmed by 2 bases and J by 5 bases, 11 bases remained unmatched. This TCR was recovered from a female donor in good health, enrolled as a control in a pregnancy study. V and J are TRBV28 and TRBJ2-2; 7 positions agree with TRBD2. The material was peripheral blood, obtained in the second trimester of pregnancy. CDR3 sequence: CASSLREVGGWTGELFF. The CDR3 coding sequence is TGTGCCAGCAGTTTACGCGAAGTGGGGGGGTGGACCGGGGAGCTGTTTTTT.